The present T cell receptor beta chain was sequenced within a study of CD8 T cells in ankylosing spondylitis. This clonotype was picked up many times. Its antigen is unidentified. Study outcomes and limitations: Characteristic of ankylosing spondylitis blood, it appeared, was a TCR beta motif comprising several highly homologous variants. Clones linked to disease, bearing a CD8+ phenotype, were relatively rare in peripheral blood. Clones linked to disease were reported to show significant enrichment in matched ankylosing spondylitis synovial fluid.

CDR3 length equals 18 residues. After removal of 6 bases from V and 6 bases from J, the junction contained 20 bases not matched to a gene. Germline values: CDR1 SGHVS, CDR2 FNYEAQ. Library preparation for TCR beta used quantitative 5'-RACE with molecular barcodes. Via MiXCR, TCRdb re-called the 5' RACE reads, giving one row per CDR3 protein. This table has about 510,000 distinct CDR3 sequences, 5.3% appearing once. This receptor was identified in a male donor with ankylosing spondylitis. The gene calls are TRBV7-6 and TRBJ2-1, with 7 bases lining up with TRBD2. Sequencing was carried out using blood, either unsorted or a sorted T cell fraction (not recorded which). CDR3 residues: CASSHYGEGGSTANEQFF. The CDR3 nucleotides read TGTGCCAGCAGTCACTATGGGGAGGGCGGGAGTACCGCCAATGAGCAGTTCTTC.